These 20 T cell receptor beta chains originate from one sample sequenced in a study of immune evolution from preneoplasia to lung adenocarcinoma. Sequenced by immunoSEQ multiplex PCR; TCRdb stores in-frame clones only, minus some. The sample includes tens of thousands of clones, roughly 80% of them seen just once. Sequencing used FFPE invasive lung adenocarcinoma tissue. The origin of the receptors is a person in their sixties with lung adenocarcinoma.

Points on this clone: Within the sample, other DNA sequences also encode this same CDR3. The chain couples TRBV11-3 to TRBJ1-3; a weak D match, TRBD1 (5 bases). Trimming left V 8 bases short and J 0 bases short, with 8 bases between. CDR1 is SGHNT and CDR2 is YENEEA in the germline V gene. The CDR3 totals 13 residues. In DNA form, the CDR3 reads TGTGCCAGCTCCGGGGGCTCTGGAAACACCATATATTTT. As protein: CASSGGSGNTIYF. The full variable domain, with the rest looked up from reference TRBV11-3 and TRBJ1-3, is EAGVVQSPRYKIIEKKQPVAFWCNPISGHNTLYWYLQNLGQGPELLIRYENEEAVDDSQLPKDRFSAERLKGVDSTLKIQPAELGDSAVYLCASSGGSGNTIYFGEGSWLTVV.

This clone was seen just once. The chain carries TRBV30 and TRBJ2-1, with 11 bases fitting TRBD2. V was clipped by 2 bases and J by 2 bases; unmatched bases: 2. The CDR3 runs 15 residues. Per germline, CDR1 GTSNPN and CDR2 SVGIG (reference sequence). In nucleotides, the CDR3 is TGTGCCTGGAGTAGGGGACTAGCGGCCTACAATGAGCAGTTCTTC. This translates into CAWSRGLAAYNEQFF.

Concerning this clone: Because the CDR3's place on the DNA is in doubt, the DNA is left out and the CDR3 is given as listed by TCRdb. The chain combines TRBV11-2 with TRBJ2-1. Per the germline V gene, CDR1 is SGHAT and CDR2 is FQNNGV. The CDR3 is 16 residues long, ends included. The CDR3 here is CASSFSGPGAVGRQFF.

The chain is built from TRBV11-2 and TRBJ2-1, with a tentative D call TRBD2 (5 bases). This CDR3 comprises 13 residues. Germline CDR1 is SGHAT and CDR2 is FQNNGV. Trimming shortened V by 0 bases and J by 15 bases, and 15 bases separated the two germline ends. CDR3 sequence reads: CASSLEGVASRFF. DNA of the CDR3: TGTGCCAGCAGCTTAGAAGGCGTGGCTAGCAGGTTCTTC.

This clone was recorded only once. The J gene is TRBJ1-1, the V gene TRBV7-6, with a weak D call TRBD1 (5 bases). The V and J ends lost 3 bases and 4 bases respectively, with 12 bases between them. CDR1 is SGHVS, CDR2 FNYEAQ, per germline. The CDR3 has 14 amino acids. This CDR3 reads CASSLGVSVTEAFF. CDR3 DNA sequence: TGTGCCAGCAGCTTGGGGGTTTCAGTCACTGAAGCTTTCTTT.

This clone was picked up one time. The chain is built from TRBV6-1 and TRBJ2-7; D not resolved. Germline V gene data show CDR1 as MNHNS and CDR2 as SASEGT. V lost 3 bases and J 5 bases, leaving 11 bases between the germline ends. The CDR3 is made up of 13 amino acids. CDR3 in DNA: TGTGCCAGCAGTGAGCGACCTTCTCACGAGCAGTACTTC. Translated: CASSERPSHEQYF.

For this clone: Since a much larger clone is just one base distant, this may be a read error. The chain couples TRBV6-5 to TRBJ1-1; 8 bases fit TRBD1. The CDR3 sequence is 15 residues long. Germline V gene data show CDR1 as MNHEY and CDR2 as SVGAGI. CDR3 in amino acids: CASSPEYRGAAETFF. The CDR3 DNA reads TGTGCCAGCAGTCCAGAGTACAGGGGGGCTGCTGAAACTTTCTTT.

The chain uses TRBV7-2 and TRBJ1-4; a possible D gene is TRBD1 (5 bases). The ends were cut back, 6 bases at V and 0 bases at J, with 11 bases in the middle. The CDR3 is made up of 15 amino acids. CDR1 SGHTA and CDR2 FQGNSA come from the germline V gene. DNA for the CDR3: TGTGCCAGCAGAACCAGGGCAACAACTAATGAAAAACTGTTTTTT. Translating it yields CASRTRATTNEKLFF. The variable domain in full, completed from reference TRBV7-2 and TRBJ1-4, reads GAGVSQSPSNKVTEKGKDVELRCDPISGHTALYWYRQSLGQGLEFLIYFQGNSAPDKSGLPSDRFSAERTGGSVSTLTIQRTQQEDSAVYLCASRTRATTNEKLFFGSGTQLSVL.

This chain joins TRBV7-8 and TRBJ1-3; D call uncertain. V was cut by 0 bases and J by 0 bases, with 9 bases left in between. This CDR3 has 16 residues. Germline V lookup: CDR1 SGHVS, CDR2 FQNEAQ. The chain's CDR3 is CASSLASGSSGNTIYF. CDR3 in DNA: TGTGCCAGCAGCTTAGCGTCCGGGAGCTCTGGAAACACCATATATTTT.

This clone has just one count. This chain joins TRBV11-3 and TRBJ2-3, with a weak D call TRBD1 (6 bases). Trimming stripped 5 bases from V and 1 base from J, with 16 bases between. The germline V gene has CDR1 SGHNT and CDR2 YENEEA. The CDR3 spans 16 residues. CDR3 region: CASSLLTAGGTDTQYF. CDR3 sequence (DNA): TGTGCCAGCAGCCTACTCACGGCAGGGGGCACAGATACGCAGTATTTT.

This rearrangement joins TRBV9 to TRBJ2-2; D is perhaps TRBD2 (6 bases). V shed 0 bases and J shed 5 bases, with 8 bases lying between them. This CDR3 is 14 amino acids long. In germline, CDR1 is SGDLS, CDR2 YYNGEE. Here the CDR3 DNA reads TGTGCCAGCAGCGTAGCTGGGGGGACCGGGGAGCTGTTTTTT. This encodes CASSVAGGTGELFF. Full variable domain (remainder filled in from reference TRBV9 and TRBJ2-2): DSGVTQTPKHLITATGQRVTLRCSPRSGDLSVYWYQQSLDQGLQFLIQYYNGEERAKGNILERFSAQQFPDLHSELNLSSLELGDSALYFCASSVAGGTGELFFGEGSRLTVL.

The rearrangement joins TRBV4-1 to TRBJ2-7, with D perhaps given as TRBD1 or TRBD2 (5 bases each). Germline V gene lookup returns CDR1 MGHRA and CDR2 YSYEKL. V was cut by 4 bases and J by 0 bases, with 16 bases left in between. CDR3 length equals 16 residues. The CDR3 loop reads CASSRDPGTASYEQYF. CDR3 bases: TGCGCCAGCAGCCGAGATCCCGGGACCGCCTCCTACGAGCAGTACTTC.

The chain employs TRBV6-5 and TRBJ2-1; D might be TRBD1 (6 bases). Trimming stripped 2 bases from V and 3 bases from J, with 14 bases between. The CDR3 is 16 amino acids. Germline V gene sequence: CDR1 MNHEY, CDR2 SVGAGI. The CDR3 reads CASSYRGSLFYNEQFF. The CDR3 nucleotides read TGTGCCAGCAGTTACAGGGGGAGTCTATTCTACAATGAGCAGTTCTTC.

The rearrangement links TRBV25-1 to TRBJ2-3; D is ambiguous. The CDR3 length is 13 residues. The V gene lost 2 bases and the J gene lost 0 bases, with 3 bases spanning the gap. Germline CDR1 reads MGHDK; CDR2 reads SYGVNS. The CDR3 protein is CASSETSTDTQYF. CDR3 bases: TGTGCCAGCAGTGAAACTAGCACAGATACGCAGTATTTT. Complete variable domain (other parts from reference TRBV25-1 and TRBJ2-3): EADIYQTPRYLVIGTGKKITLECSQTMGHDKMYWYQQDPGMELHLIHYSYGVNSTEKGDLSSESTVSRIRTEHFPLTLESARPSHTSQYLCASSETSTDTQYFGPGTRLTVL.

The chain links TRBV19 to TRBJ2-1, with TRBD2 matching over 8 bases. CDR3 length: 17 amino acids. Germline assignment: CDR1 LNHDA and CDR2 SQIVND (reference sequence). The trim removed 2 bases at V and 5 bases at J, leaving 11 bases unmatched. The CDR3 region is CASSIRSGSIGNNEQFF. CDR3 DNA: TGTGCCAGTAGTATAAGGAGCGGGAGCATAGGAAACAATGAGCAGTTCTTC.

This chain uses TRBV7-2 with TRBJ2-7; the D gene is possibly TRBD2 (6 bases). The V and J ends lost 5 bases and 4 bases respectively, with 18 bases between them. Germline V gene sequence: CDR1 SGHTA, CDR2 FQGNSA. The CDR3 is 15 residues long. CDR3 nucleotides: TGTGCCAGCAGCCGGTCTGGGGGGTCGGGGTACGAGCAGTACTTC. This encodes CASSRSGGSGYEQYF.

CDR3 loop: CASRSQGLQSNEQFF. DNA for the CDR3: TGTGCCAGCAGATCGCAGGGACTACAATCAAATGAGCAGTTCTTC. This chain connects TRBV2 to TRBJ2-1; 7 bases line up with TRBD2. The CDR3 loop spans 15 amino acids. From germline, CDR1 is SNHLY and CDR2 FYNNEI. The trim removed 6 bases at V and 7 bases at J, leaving 12 bases unmatched.

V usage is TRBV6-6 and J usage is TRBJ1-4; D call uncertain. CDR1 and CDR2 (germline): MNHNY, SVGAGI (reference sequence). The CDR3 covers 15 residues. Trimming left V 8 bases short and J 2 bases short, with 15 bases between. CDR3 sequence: CASEPSGSTNEKLFF. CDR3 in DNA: TGTGCCAGCGAACCCAGTGGTAGCACTAATGAAAAACTGTTTTTT.

CDR3 nucleotides: TGTGCCAGCACCTCTCAGGTCAACAATGAGCAGTTCTTC. Translated, it gives CASTSQVNNEQFF. V gene TRBV6-6 combines with J gene TRBJ2-1; unclear D gene. The CDR3 is 13 amino acids. Germline CDR1 is MNHNY and CDR2 is SVGAGI (reference sequence). V lost 7 bases and J 5 bases, leaving 12 bases between the germline ends.

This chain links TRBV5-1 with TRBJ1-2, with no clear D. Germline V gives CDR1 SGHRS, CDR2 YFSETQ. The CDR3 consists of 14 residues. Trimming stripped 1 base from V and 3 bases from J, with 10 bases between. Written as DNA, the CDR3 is TGCGCCAGCAGCTTGTTGGCAGACTACTATGGCTACACCTTC. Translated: CASSLLADYYGYTF. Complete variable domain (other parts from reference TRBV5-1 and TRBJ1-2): KAGVTQTPRYLIKTRGQQVTLSCSPISGHRSVSWYQQTPGQGLQFLFEYFSETQRNKGNFPGRFSGRQFSNSRSEMNVSTLELGDSALYLCASSLLADYYGYTFGSGTRLTVV.